This passage covers 32 T cell receptor beta chains from one sample sequenced in a study of CD4 T cell repertoires in COVID-19. Only in-frame clones appear in the TCRdb table, and some are missing; sequencing was by immunoSEQ multiplex PCR. Of approximately 75,000 clones in the sample, about 83% were seen once. Sequenced material: CD4+ T cells from peripheral blood, taken after recovery from COVID-19. All receptors derive from a human donor who had COVID-19.

This chain uses TRBV6-5 with TRBJ2-5; TRBD2 aligns across 8 bases. The CDR3 contains 13 residues. The V and J ends lost 9 bases and 5 bases, in that order; junction bases with no gene match: 8. Germline loops: CDR1 MNHEY, CDR2 SVGAGI. The CDR3 sequence is CASGRGGYETQYF. CDR3 in DNA: TGTGCCAGTGGACGGGGGGGTTACGAGACCCAGTACTTC.

This clone has just a few counts. The chain recombines TRBV19 with TRBJ1-5, with a weak D call TRBD1 (5 bases). Germline loops: CDR1 LNHDA, CDR2 SQIVND (reference sequence). The CDR3 extends over 15 amino acids. V lost 3 bases to trimming and J lost 2 bases, with 11 bases between them. The CDR3 here is CASSMGAGGNQPQHF. CDR3 nucleotides: TGTGCCAGTAGTATGGGAGCGGGGGGCAATCAGCCCCAGCATTTT.

This rearrangement joins TRBV6-5 to TRBJ1-5, with D unclear. The CDR3 contains 14 residues. V lost 5 bases and J lost 5, with 13 bases in between. Germline lookup yields CDR1 MNHEY and CDR2 SVGAGI. CDR3 in DNA: TGTGCCAGCAGTATCGGTGGAAACCATCAGCCCCAGCATTTT. Translating it yields CASSIGGNHQPQHF.

CDR3 sequence (DNA): TGTGCCAGTAGTACCAGGGGACAAGAGACCCAGTACTTC. Protein sequence: CASSTRGQETQYF. The J gene is TRBJ2-5, the V gene TRBV19, with D tentatively TRBD1 (6 bases). Germline loops: CDR1 LNHDA, CDR2 SQIVND (reference sequence). Trimming shortened V by 4 bases and J by 2 bases, and 8 bases separated the two germline ends. The CDR3 length is 13 residues.

The rearrangement links TRBV5-5 to TRBJ2-7; 11 nucleotides align to TRBD2. This CDR3 has 18 amino acids. The trim removed 4 bases at V and 0 bases at J, leaving 12 bases unmatched. Germline CDR1 and CDR2: SGHKS and YYEKEE (reference sequence). The CDR3 sequence: CASSTTGTSGYSSYEQYF. The CDR3 DNA reads as TGTGCCAGCAGCACAACCGGGACTAGCGGTTACAGCTCCTACGAGCAGTACTTC.

CDR3 in amino acids: CASSGRPADTQYF. CDR3 nucleotide sequence: TGCGCCAGCAGTGGACGACCGGCAGATACGCAGTATTTT. The chain has TRBV10-1 and TRBJ2-3; D is unresolved. Trimming pared 4 bases from V and 4 bases from J, leaving 9 bases between. Germline V gives CDR1 WNHNN, CDR2 SYGVQD (reference sequence). The CDR3 covers 13 residues.

The genes are TRBV2 and TRBJ2-5, with 9 positions matching TRBD1. V lost 5 bases and J lost 6; bases outside the gene matches: 4. Germline V gene sequence: CDR1 SNHLY, CDR2 FYNNEI. This CDR3 spans 13 amino acids. CDR3 amino acids: CASSQGQGQTQYF. The CDR3 DNA sequence: TGTGCCAGCAGTCAGGGACAGGGCCAGACCCAGTACTTC.

This rearrangement joins TRBV3-1 (or the pseudogene TRBV3-2) to TRBJ1-1; the D gene is possibly TRBD1 (5 bases). Germline-derived CDR1 and CDR2 are LGHDT and YNNKEL (reference sequence). V gave up 4 bases and J gave up 3 bases, with 12 bases separating them. CDR3 size: 14 residues. The CDR3 protein is CASSRQGVDTEAFF. The CDR3 bases are TGTGCCAGCAGCCGGCAGGGTGTAGACACTGAAGCTTTCTTT.

The V and J genes are TRBV5-1 and TRBJ2-3, with a weak D call TRBD2 (5 bases). Trimming left V 0 bases short and J 3 bases short, with 11 bases between. This CDR3 has 15 residues. The germline CDR1 and CDR2 sequences are SGHRS and YFSETQ. CDR3 amino acids: CASSLEGRGTDTQYF. The CDR3 coding sequence is TGCGCCAGCAGCTTGGAGGGTCGCGGGACAGATACGCAGTATTTT.

The chain links TRBV24-1 to TRBJ2-1; possible D gene TRBD1, 6 bases. Per germline, CDR1 KGHDR and CDR2 SFDVKD. The CDR3 spans 13 residues. V lost 6 bases and J lost 7, with 12 bases in between. The chain's CDR3 is CATSLQGRNEQFF. CDR3 sequence (DNA): TGTGCCACCAGTTTACAGGGAAGGAATGAGCAGTTCTTC.

V usage is TRBV15 and J usage is TRBJ1-6, with TRBD1 as a possible D gene (5 bases). Trimming removed 8 bases from V and 10 bases from J, with 15 bases in between. This CDR3 region has 13 residues. Germline CDR1 is LNHNV and CDR2 is YYDKDF (reference sequence). CDR3 sequence reads: CATLGRAGSPLHF. The CDR3 bases are TGTGCCACCCTCGGCAGGGCAGGGTCACCCCTCCACTTT. The whole variable domain, remainder taken from reference TRBV15 and TRBJ1-6, is DAMVIQNPRYQVTQFGKPVTLSCSQTLNHNVMYWYQQKSSQAPKLLFHYYDKDFNNEADTPDNFQSRRPNTSFCFLDIRSPGLGDTAMYLCATLGRAGSPLHFGNGTRLTVT.

This clone was seen only once. J is TRBJ2-4 and V is TRBV7-2; perhaps TRBD1 as D (6 bases). The ends were cut back, 1 base at V and 3 bases at J, with 16 bases in the middle. There are 17 residues in the CDR3. Germline values: CDR1 SGHTA, CDR2 FQGNSA. The chain's CDR3 is CASSLDTGIWGKNIQYF. The CDR3 DNA is TGTGCCAGCAGCTTAGATACAGGGATATGGGGCAAAAACATTCAGTACTTC.

The chain uses TRBV10-3 and TRBJ2-2; no clear D gene. This CDR3 spans 14 amino acids. Trimming took off 6 bases at V and 2 bases at J, with 10 bases between the two ends. CDR1 is ENHRY, CDR2 SYGVKD, per germline. CDR3 sequence (DNA): TGTGCCATCAGAGACTCGCAAAACACCGGGGAGCTGTTTTTT. Its protein is CAIRDSQNTGELFF.

The J gene is TRBJ2-6, the V gene TRBV7-8, with no clear D. The CDR3 is 15 amino acids. Trimming pared 2 bases from V and 2 bases from J, leaving 7 bases between. Per the germline V gene, CDR1 is SGHVS and CDR2 is FQNEAQ. CDR3 coding DNA: TGTGCCAGCAGCTTATTAGGAGCTGGGGCCAACGTCCTGACTTTC. It codes for CASSLLGAGANVLTF.

V is TRBV7-9 and J is TRBJ1-4, with D unresolved. Germline loops: CDR1 SEHNR, CDR2 FQNEAQ (reference sequence). The V gene lost 6 bases and the J gene lost 8 bases, with 13 bases spanning the gap. There are 13 residues in the CDR3. The CDR3 here is CASRPPGPEKLFF. The DNA for the CDR3 is TGTGCCAGCAGACCTCCGGGTCCAGAAAAACTGTTTTTT.

The genes are TRBV24-1 and TRBJ2-3; TRBD2 matches 9 bases. Germline CDR1 is KGHDR and CDR2 is SFDVKD. J was trimmed by 5 bases and V by 2 bases; bases with no gene match: 4. This CDR3 region has 15 residues. DNA for the CDR3: TGTGCCACCAGTGATTCAAGCGGGAGGAAAGATACGCAGTATTTT. Protein sequence: CATSDSSGRKDTQYF.

CDR3 bases: TGTGCCAGCAGCCCGGGACTAGCGGGACCCCAAGAGACCCAGTACTTC. This encodes CASSPGLAGPQETQYF. The V call is TRBV5-4, the J call TRBJ2-5; TRBD2 matches 13 bases. CDR3 length equals 16 residues. V was clipped by 4 bases and J by 1 base; unmatched bases: 4. CDR1 SGHNT and CDR2 YYREEE come from the germline V gene (reference sequence).

This sequence joins TRBV6-5 and TRBJ1-2; 7 nucleotides line up with TRBD1. The CDR3 runs 12 residues. Germline CDR1 and CDR2: MNHEY and SVGAGI. J gave up 11 bases and V 2 bases, and 5 bases lay outside the gene matches. The DNA of the CDR3 is TGTGCCAGCAGTTACCGAGCGGGACAGTACACCTTC. It codes for CASSYRAGQYTF.

This clone has just one count. At one of its ends the junction is not consistent with the germline gene, which may arise from a read error. The chain is built from TRBV5-1 and TRBJ2-7; D is ambiguous. Germline V gene sequence: CDR1 SGHRS, CDR2 YFSETQ. The CDR3 spans 15 residues. The CDR3 bases are TGCGCCAGCAGCTTGGATGCGACTCTCTCCCACGAGCAGTACTTC. It is translated as CASSLDATLSHEQYF.

The chain carries TRBV6-5 and TRBJ2-2; 9 nucleotides agree with TRBD2. CDR1 is MNHEY, CDR2 SVGAGI, per germline. This CDR3 is 15 amino acids long. After removal of 6 bases from V and 5 bases from J, the junction contained 7 bases not matched to a gene. CDR3 region: CASRSLAGETGELFF. In DNA, the CDR3 is TGTGCCAGCAGATCTTTAGCGGGGGAGACCGGGGAGCTGTTTTTT.

The J gene is TRBJ1-1, the V gene TRBV3-1 (or the pseudogene TRBV3-2); D not certain. This CDR3 contains 13 residues. V gave up 2 bases and J gave up 4 bases, with 8 bases separating them. Germline V gives CDR1 LGHDT, CDR2 YNNKEL (reference sequence). CDR3 nucleotides: TGTGCCAGCAGCCAACAGGATGGCACTGAAGCTTTCTTT. Its translation: CASSQQDGTEAFF.

This clone was seen a handful of times. Additional DNA sequences in this sample encode the identical CDR3. This chain joins TRBV28 and TRBJ2-2; D is unresolved. CDR1 and CDR2 (germline): MDHEN, SYDVKM. The CDR3 contains 13 residues. With 4 bases removed from V and 0 bases from J, the gap between germline ends came to 3 bases. CDR3 in DNA: TGTGCCAGCAGTTCCTCGAACACCGGGGAGCTGTTTTTT. This codes for CASSSSNTGELFF.

This chain uses TRBV5-4 with TRBJ2-3; 11 positions agree with TRBD2. Germline CDR1 and CDR2: SGHNT and YYREEE (reference sequence). This CDR3 has 16 residues. The J segment lost 6 bases and the V segment lost 4 bases, leaving 10 bases of the junction unmatched. Here the CDR3 reads CASSIPSGGLRDTQYF. CDR3 bases: TGTGCCAGCAGCATTCCTAGCGGGGGGCTAAGGGATACGCAGTATTTT. Combining the CDR3 with reference TRBV5-4 and TRBJ2-3 gives the whole variable domain ETGVTQSPTHLIKTRGQQVTLRCSSQSGHNTVSWYQQALGQGPQFIFQYYREEENGRGNFPPRFSGLQFPNYSSELNVNALELDDSALYLCASSIPSGGLRDTQYFGPGTRLTVL.

The chain couples TRBV6-5 to TRBJ1-5; D gene ambiguous. The CDR3 length is 13 residues. The germline gives CDR1 MNHEY, CDR2 SVGAGI. V shed 6 bases and J shed 1 base, with 7 bases lying between them. The chain's CDR3 is CASSVTSNQPQHF. The CDR3 nucleotides are TGTGCCAGCAGCGTTACCAGCAATCAGCCCCAGCATTTT.

The J gene is TRBJ2-2, the V gene TRBV9; D not certain. The germline CDR1 and CDR2 sequences are SGDLS and YYNGEE. Trimming cost V 0 bases and J 4 bases, with 13 bases left between them. This CDR3 has 16 residues. The DNA for the CDR3 is TGTGCCAGCAGCGTAGGGGTAGGGAAGGGCACCGGGGAGCTGTTTTTT. This sequence encodes CASSVGVGKGTGELFF.

The chain has TRBV6-1 and TRBJ1-2; 11 positions match TRBD1. CDR3 size: 16 residues. V shed 2 bases and J 7 bases; nucleotides not matched to a gene: 9. Germline CDR1 reads MNHNS; CDR2 reads SASEGT. CDR3 sequence (DNA): TGTGCCAGCAGTGAATCAGACCGGACAGGGGGCGGTGGCTACACCTTC. Translated, it gives CASSESDRTGGGGYTF.

J is TRBJ2-3 and V is TRBV18; D uncertain. The CDR3 covers 15 residues. V was pared by 2 bases and J by 4 bases, with 13 bases between. Per the germline V gene, CDR1 is KGHSH and CDR2 is LQKENI. The CDR3 protein is CASSPREGWADTQYF. The CDR3 DNA reads TGTGCCAGCTCACCAAGGGAAGGGTGGGCAGATACGCAGTATTTT.

The chain recombines TRBV7-8 with TRBJ1-4; D gene ambiguous. The CDR3 totals 15 residues. In germline, CDR1 is SGHVS, CDR2 FQNEAQ. The ends were cut back, 0 bases at V and 2 bases at J, with 7 bases in the middle. DNA of the CDR3: TGTGCCAGCAGCTTAGCTGCCGGGACTAATGAAAAACTGTTTTTT. Protein sequence: CASSLAAGTNEKLFF. Drawing the rest from reference TRBV7-8 and TRBJ1-4, the complete variable domain is GAGVSQSPRYKVAKRGQDVALRCDPISGHVSLFWYQQALGQGPEFLTYFQNEAQLDKSGLPSDRFFAERPEGSVSTLKIQRTQQEDSAVYLCASSLAAGTNEKLFFGSGTQLSVL.

V and J are TRBV9 and TRBJ1-4; D not certain. Germline CDR1 SGDLS, CDR2 YYNGEE. The CDR3 covers 16 residues. V gave up 0 bases and J gave up 0 bases, with 9 bases separating them. CDR3 loop: CASSVAWGTTNEKLFF. Written as DNA, the CDR3 is TGTGCCAGCAGCGTAGCTTGGGGTACAACTAATGAAAAACTGTTTTTT.

The chain carries TRBV19 and TRBJ1-6; possible D gene TRBD1, 6 bases. Germline loops: CDR1 LNHDA, CDR2 SQIVND (reference sequence). This CDR3 spans 17 amino acids. V shed 5 bases and J shed 0 bases, with 14 bases lying between them. CDR3 DNA sequence: TGTGCCAGTAGTCGGAAGGGGGGTAGCTCCTATAATTCACCCCTCCACTTT. Protein: CASSRKGGSSYNSPLHF.

There are a few counts of this clone. CDR3 coding DNA: TGTGCCAGCAGTCGGGACAGTAAAGTTGGTCAGCCCCAGCATTTT. Protein sequence: CASSRDSKVGQPQHF. This chain joins TRBV2 and TRBJ1-5; 7 bases fit TRBD1. In germline, CDR1 is SNHLY, CDR2 FYNNEI. CDR3 length: 15 amino acids. With 5 bases clipped from V and 6 bases from J, the junction kept 10 bases outside the gene matches.

The rearrangement uses TRBV28 and TRBJ2-1; the D is unclear. V lost 5 bases, J lost 10 bases, and 12 bases lay in between. This CDR3 is built from 12 residues. From germline, CDR1 is MDHEN and CDR2 SYDVKM. The CDR3 DNA reads TGTGCCAGCAGTCGTCCGGTGGGAGAGCAGTTCTTC. Translation: CASSRPVGEQFF.